Included here is one T cell receptor (beta chain) sequence, with context. Its antigen is not known. The entry originates in a study of molecular identifiers for immune sequencing clone quantification. About the research overall: Four portions were sequenced after RNA from approximately 20,000 or 98,000 naive CD8 cells was split five ways in replicates.

TCRdb redid the calling of the PCR reads with MiXCR, one entry per CDR3 protein. The data contain roughly 300,000 distinct CDR3 sequences, roughly 24% of them seen just once; the ten biggest clones take up 0.74%. Germline values: CDR1 SEHNR, CDR2 FQNEAQ (reference sequence). V trimming: 7 bases; J trimming: 5 bases; junction bases outside the gene matches: 16. This CDR3 is built from 17 residues. Naive CD8 libraries came from around 18,000 to 910,000 sorted cells with 10%, 30% or 50% RNA. Points from the study as a whole: Spiked Jurkat TCR RNA equivalent to one cell was reportedly detectable in approximately 1 million naive cells.

This chain connects TRBV7-9 to TRBJ1-4; 7 nucleotides align to TRBD1. This sequence originates from a human donor in good health. Some libraries in this study had Jurkat cell RNA spiked in. The sequenced material came from naive CD8+ T cells from blood, with Jurkat cell RNA spiked in. The subset here: FACS-sorted CD8+CD4-CCR7+CD45RA+ naive T cells. The CDR3 nucleotides read TGTGCCAGCACCACATGGGCAGGGGGAGTCCCGAATGAAAAACTGTTTTTT. Translated: CASTTWAGGVPNEKLFF.